The 8 T cell receptor beta chains below come from one sample, sequenced in a study of blood T cell repertoires in COVID-19. Produced via immunoSEQ multiplex PCR; TCRdb's table is partial and in-frame only. The top ten clones hold less than 20% of a sample with roughly 84,000 clones, around 80% of them seen once. Sequencing was done on a sample of peripheral blood. Receptor source: a woman of 80 years or more with acute or convalescent COVID-19.

The V call is TRBV30, the J call TRBJ2-7; unclear D gene. The CDR3 has 14 amino acids. Germline assignment: CDR1 GTSNPN and CDR2 SVGIG (reference sequence). Trimming cost V 0 bases and J 7 bases, with 16 bases left between them. The chain's CDR3 is CAWSVSLQSGEQYF. In DNA, the CDR3 is TGTGCCTGGAGTGTAAGCCTACAGAGTGGAGAGCAGTACTTC.

The chain recombines TRBV6-5 with TRBJ1-1; no reliable D call. The CDR3 is made up of 11 amino acids. Trimming left V 7 bases short and J 0 bases short, with 3 bases between. Germline CDR1 MNHEY, CDR2 SVGAGI. The CDR3 sequence is CASTVNTEAFF. DNA of the CDR3: TGTGCCAGCACCGTGAACACTGAAGCTTTCTTT.

V and J are TRBV15 and TRBJ1-4; D call uncertain. The CDR3 totals 14 residues. V was pared by 0 bases and J by 6 bases, with 8 bases between. Per the germline V gene, CDR1 is LNHNV and CDR2 is YYDKDF (reference sequence). The CDR3 nucleotides read TGTGCCACCAGCAGAGACAACGGAGATGAAAAACTGTTTTTT. As protein: CATSRDNGDEKLFF.

The rearrangement uses TRBV6-5 and TRBJ1-3; D gene ambiguous. CDR1 is MNHEY, CDR2 SVGAGI, per germline. The CDR3 contains 15 residues. The ends were cut back, 8 bases at V and 2 bases at J, with 16 bases in the middle. As DNA, the CDR3 is TGTGCCAGCCAAACGACTTTAACCCCTGGAAACACCATATATTTT. As protein: CASQTTLTPGNTIYF.

This clone was seen a handful of times. The chain links TRBV6-6 to TRBJ1-3; 7 bases are a match to TRBD1. V shed 2 bases and J 0 bases; nucleotides not matched to a gene: 4. CDR3 length: 16 amino acids. The germline V gene encodes CDR1 MNHNY and CDR2 SVGAGI (reference sequence). This CDR3 reads CASSYPTGRSGNTIYF. In nucleotides, the CDR3 is TGTGCCAGCAGTTACCCGACAGGGCGCTCTGGAAACACCATATATTTT.

CDR3 DNA sequence: TGTGCCAGCATGAGGGACATGCCCAATCAGCCCCAGCATTTT. Its translation: CASMRDMPNQPQHF. V and J are TRBV6-5 and TRBJ1-5, with D maybe TRBD1 (6 bases). V was trimmed by 7 bases and J by 3 bases, leaving 13 bases between them. The germline V gene has CDR1 MNHEY and CDR2 SVGAGI. This CDR3 has 14 amino acids.

The V gene is TRBV7-3, the J gene TRBJ1-1; a weak D match, TRBD1 (6 bases). V lost 2 bases and J lost 0, with 7 bases in between. The CDR3 contains 14 residues. Germline V gives CDR1 SGHTA, CDR2 FQGTGA. The CDR3: CASSLGGLNTEAFF. The CDR3 coding sequence is TGTGCCAGCAGCTTAGGGGGCTTGAACACTGAAGCTTTCTTT.

Remarks on this clone: Different DNA sequences within this sample yield the same CDR3. V and J are TRBV6-1 and TRBJ2-1; TRBD2 might be the D (5 bases). Germline CDR1 reads MNHNS; CDR2 reads SASEGT. There are 12 residues in the CDR3. V gave up 1 base and J gave up 8 bases, with 6 bases separating them. DNA for the CDR3: TGTGCCAGCAGTGAAGTCGGGGATGAGCAGTTCTTC. Protein sequence: CASSEVGDEQFF.